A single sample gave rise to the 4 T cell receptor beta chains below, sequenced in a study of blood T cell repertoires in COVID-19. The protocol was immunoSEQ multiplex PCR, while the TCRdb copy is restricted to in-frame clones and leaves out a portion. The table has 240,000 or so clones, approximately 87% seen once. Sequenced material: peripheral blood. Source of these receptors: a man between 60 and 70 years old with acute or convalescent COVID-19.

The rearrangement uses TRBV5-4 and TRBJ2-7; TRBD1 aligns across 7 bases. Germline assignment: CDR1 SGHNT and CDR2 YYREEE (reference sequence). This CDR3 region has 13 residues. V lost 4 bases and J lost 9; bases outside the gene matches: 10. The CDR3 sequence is CASSHPDRLGQYF. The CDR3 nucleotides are TGTGCCAGCAGCCACCCGGACAGGCTAGGGCAGTACTTC.

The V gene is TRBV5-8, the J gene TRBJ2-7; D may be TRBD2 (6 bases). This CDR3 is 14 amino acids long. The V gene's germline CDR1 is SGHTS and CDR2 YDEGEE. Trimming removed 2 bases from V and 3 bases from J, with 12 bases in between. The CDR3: CASSLAGHFYEQYF. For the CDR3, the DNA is TGTGCCAGCAGCTTAGCGGGCCACTTCTACGAGCAGTACTTC.

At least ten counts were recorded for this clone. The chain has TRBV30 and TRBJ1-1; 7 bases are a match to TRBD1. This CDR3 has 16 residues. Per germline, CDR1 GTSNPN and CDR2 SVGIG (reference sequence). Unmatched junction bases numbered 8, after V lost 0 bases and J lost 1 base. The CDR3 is CAWSVFGRGENTEAFF. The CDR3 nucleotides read TGTGCCTGGAGTGTATTTGGCAGGGGGGAGAACACTGAAGCTTTCTTT.

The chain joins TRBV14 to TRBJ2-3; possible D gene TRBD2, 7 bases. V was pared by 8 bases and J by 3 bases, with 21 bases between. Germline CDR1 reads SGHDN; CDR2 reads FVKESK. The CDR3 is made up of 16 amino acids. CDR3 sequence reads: CASSPRGGFVTDTQYF. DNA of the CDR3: TGTGCCAGCTCCCCAAGGGGGGGGTTCGTTACAGATACGCAGTATTTT. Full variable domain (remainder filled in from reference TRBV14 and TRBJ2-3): EAGVTQFPSHSVIEKGQTVTLRCDPISGHDNLYWYRRVMGKEIKFLLHFVKESKQDESGMPNNRFLAERTGGTYSTLKVQPAELEDSGVYFCASSPRGGFVTDTQYFGPGTRLTVL.